This T cell receptor beta chain is from a study of blood T cell repertoires in COVID-19. As for the study in general: The analysed material was cDNA or gDNA that came from T cells, B-cell-depleted T cells, or PBMCs.

In its sample, this clone was seen a few times. The germline gene is not matched at one end of the junction; a read error may be the cause. Generated by immunoSEQ multiplex PCR, the TCRdb table keeps only in-frame clones and is missing some. Of about 100,000 clones in the sample, approximately 86% were seen once. The CDR3 totals 14 residues. Looked up from germline, CDR1 is SEHNR and CDR2 is FQNEAQ (reference sequence). The TCR was taken from a woman in her sixties with acute or convalescent COVID-19. The chain links TRBV7-9 to TRBJ1-6; TRBD1 agrees at 12 bases. Source material: peripheral blood. For the CDR3, the DNA is TGTGCCAGCAGCCTGGGACAGGGGGCTTCACCCATCCACTTT. This sequence encodes CASSLGQGASPIHF.